This T cell receptor beta chain was observed in a study of glioma-infiltrating T cells after dendritic cell vaccination (dated by TCRdb to 2016 to 2017). Background for the entire study: The cohort included around 15 glioblastoma patients drawn from Phase I and II dendritic cell vaccination trials, of whom 9 were newly diagnosed and 6 had recurrent disease. In glioblastoma patients vaccinated with dendritic cells, deep sequencing of TCR beta CDR3 regions served to measure tumor-infiltrating lymphocyte content and to compare repertoires between tumor and blood. Patients received autologous tumor lysate-pulsed dendritic cell vaccination between the early 2000s and the early 2010s. To make the vaccine, monocyte-derived dendritic cells were cultured for less than nine days with IL-4 and GM-CSF and then pulsed overnight with autologous tumor lysate. Each patient got three intradermal injections of the dendritic cell vaccine, spaced at biweekly intervals, in the arm below the axilla. TCR sequencing metrics, including TIL content and tumor-blood repertoire overlap, were correlated with survival after dendritic cell vaccination. Broad study findings and their caveats: The response model built on TCR overlap across three groups was characterized as speculative, with prospective validation still needed. TCR clonality showed no direct relationship with survival, which suggests that a diverse polyclonal response may be important. Higher estimated pretreatment TIL content predicted longer time to progression and overall survival after dendritic cell vaccination. The cohort was small and heterogeneous, only a few patients had full blood and tumor sets, and even fewer had initial-recurrent tumor pairs.

TCRB CDR3 regions were amplified from about 2 ug genomic DNA, or all available DNA if less, using the immunoSEQ assay. Multiplex PCR used 60 forward primers for TCR V beta segments and 13 reverse primers for J beta segments. Synthetic control templates were spiked into each sample at limiting dilution to estimate reads per starting template. The Illumina HiSeq System generated 87 bp sequencing reads. The authors' pipeline ran thus. PCR and sequencing errors were removed by a nearest neighbor algorithm that merged closely related sequences. TCR overlap was measured as the percentage of unique tumor TCR beta sequences that were also present in the peripheral blood of the same patient. Sourced from immuneACCESS, this table was stored by TCRdb with only in-frame sequences that have V and J called. A share of the clones is absent; for the studies checked, an unresolved V gene accounts for under half, and the remainder has no known explanation. V and J calls and clone size are those listed in that table; D and trimming were worked out from the DNA. The sample records 99,000 or so clones, 65% to 85% of which are singletons. Together, the top ten hold roughly 5.3% of the sample.

Compared with germline, V lacks 6 bases and J lacks 1 base; bases without a gene match: 14. Counted from cysteine to phenylalanine, this CDR3 has 17 amino acids. The DNA shown is the 51-base CDR3, in frame from base 1. In the germline V gene, CDR1 corresponds to SGHRS and CDR2 to YFSETQ. With respect to this clone: Its antigen is unknown. Per-nucleotide qualities are absent, and no much larger clonotype sits a single base away.

This specimen's time point label, per the study, means: after dendritic cell vaccination, including at tumor progression/relapse. Patients were selected for having adequate residual fresh-frozen tumor tissue and more than two years of available survival data. None of the glioblastoma patients carried an isocitrate dehydrogenase mutation, although molecular status otherwise varied. PBMC collection took place before vaccination, two weeks after the third vaccination, and at tumor progression if progression occurred. The Qiagen DNeasy Blood extraction Kit was used to extract genomic DNA. The input for sequencing was blood, taken after dendritic cell vaccination. This TCR came from a human donor with glioblastoma. The chain is encoded by TRBV5-1 joined to TRBJ2-7; 9 of the junction bases match TRBD1. The CDR3 protein sequence reads: CASTTLSKTGGSYEQYF. The DNA sequence reads TGCGCCAGCACCACCCTTTCAAAGACAGGGGGGTCCTACGAGCAGTACTTC.